These 17 T cell receptor beta chains were all obtained from the same sample, sequenced in a study of technical replicates of blood from a few donors. Assay used: immunoSEQ multiplex PCR; TCRdb lists only in-frame clones, some missing. The sample comprises about 70,000 clones, roughly 93% of which are singletons, and under 0.5% rests with the top ten. Material: T cells isolated from PBMCs. All receptors derive from a human donor in good health.

On this clone itself: The same CDR3 can be traced to other DNA sequences in this sample. J is TRBJ1-1 and V is TRBV7-9; D is undetermined. Germline V gene lookup returns CDR1 SEHNR and CDR2 FQNEAQ (reference sequence). The CDR3 sequence is 13 residues long. Trimming pared 5 bases from V and 4 bases from J, leaving 11 bases between. The CDR3 DNA is TGTGCCAGCAGCGAAACGGCGGGCACTGAAGCTTTCTTT. Translated: CASSETAGTEAFF.

The J gene is TRBJ2-1, the V gene TRBV5-6; tentative D call: TRBD2 (6 bases). V gave up 0 bases and J gave up 4 bases, with 11 bases separating them. Germline CDR1 is SGHDT and CDR2 is YYEEEE. The CDR3 loop spans 15 amino acids. The CDR3 sequence is CASSLVTSSYNEQFF. DNA for the CDR3: TGTGCCAGCAGCTTGGTGACTAGTAGTTACAATGAGCAGTTCTTC.

The chain links TRBV6-5 to TRBJ1-2, with D possibly matching TRBD1 (5 bases). Trimming cost V 5 bases and J 7 bases, with 11 bases left between them. This CDR3 contains 12 residues. Germline CDR1 is MNHEY and CDR2 is SVGAGI. The CDR3 sequence: CASSPDSRGYTF. CDR3 in DNA: TGTGCCAGCAGTCCAGACAGTCGTGGCTACACCTTC.

This chain uses TRBV9 with TRBJ2-7; 8 bases are shared with TRBD1. The ends lost 7 bases at V and 2 bases at J; junction bases unmatched: 11. The CDR3 length is 15 residues. Germline V gene sequence: CDR1 SGDLS, CDR2 YYNGEE. CDR3 in DNA: TGTGCCAGCTCGTCCTTGGGGACAGGAGCCTACGAGCAGTACTTC. Residues: CASSSLGTGAYEQYF.

J is TRBJ2-3 and V is TRBV4-1; weak D call: TRBD2 (5 bases). The V and J ends lost 2 bases and 8 bases respectively, with 14 bases between them. The CDR3 is made up of 14 amino acids. The germline CDR1 and CDR2 sequences are MGHRA and YSYEKL. Written as DNA, the CDR3 is TGCGCCAGCAGCCAACCCCGGGATCGGGGTACGCAGTATTTT. It translates to CASSQPRDRGTQYF.

The gene calls are TRBV6-1 and TRBJ2-5, with 7 bases fitting TRBD1. The CDR3 totals 15 residues. After removal of 4 bases from V and 3 bases from J, the junction contained 8 bases not matched to a gene. Germline V gene sequence: CDR1 MNHNS, CDR2 SASEGT. The CDR3 DNA reads TGTGCCAGCAGTGGGATTAGTACAGGGGAAGAGACCCAGTACTTC. It translates to CASSGISTGEETQYF.

This chain joins TRBV7-2 and TRBJ2-7; 9 nucleotides agree with TRBD2. CDR3 length: 14 residues. Germline V gives CDR1 SGHTA, CDR2 FQGNSA. The V gene end was trimmed by 5 bases and the J gene end by 6 bases; junction bases not matched to a gene: 8. The CDR3 sequence: CASSLAREGAEQYF. CDR3 bases: TGTGCCAGCAGCCTCGCGCGGGAGGGGGCCGAGCAGTACTTC.

This chain connects TRBV5-1 to TRBJ2-4, with TRBD2 matching over 12 bases. The CDR3 covers 16 residues. The V gene's germline CDR1 is SGHRS and CDR2 YFSETQ. V lost 4 bases to trimming and J lost 9 bases; unmatched junction nucleotides: 11. CDR3: CASSPRLAGDGGIQYF. The CDR3 nucleotides read TGCGCCAGCAGCCCGAGACTAGCGGGAGATGGCGGCATTCAGTACTTC.

The chain links TRBV4-1 to TRBJ2-2, with TRBD1 identical over 9 bases. CDR1 and CDR2 from the germline V gene are MGHRA and YSYEKL. This CDR3 comprises 16 residues. With 0 bases clipped from V and 3 bases from J, the junction kept 2 bases outside the gene matches. The CDR3 region has the DNA TGCGCCAGCAGCCAAGATGACAGGGGGGACACCGGGGAGCTGTTTTTT. As protein: CASSQDDRGDTGELFF.

The chain joins TRBV5-1 to TRBJ2-5, with 8 bases fitting TRBD2. Trimming at V came to 3 bases and at J to 7 bases, leaving 11 bases not matched to a gene. Germline V gene lookup returns CDR1 SGHRS and CDR2 YFSETQ. The length of the CDR3 is 15 residues. DNA for the CDR3: TGCGCCAGCAGCTACCAAGGACTAGCCGCAGCGACCCAGTACTTC. Translating it yields CASSYQGLAAATQYF.

This chain links TRBV29-1 with TRBJ2-7; TRBD1 matches at 8 bases. The CDR3 covers 14 residues. Per germline, CDR1 SQVTM and CDR2 ANQGSEA. Unmatched junction bases numbered 12, after V lost 4 bases and J lost 7 bases. The CDR3 region is CSVAEDRELLEQYF. The CDR3 bases are TGCAGCGTTGCGGAGGACAGGGAGTTATTGGAGCAGTACTTC.

The rearrangement links TRBV7-9 to TRBJ2-1; possibly TRBD1 for D (5 bases). Looked up from germline, CDR1 is SEHNR and CDR2 is FQNEAQ (reference sequence). The V end was cut by 1 base, the J end by 8 bases, with 15 bases between. This CDR3 spans 15 amino acids. In DNA form, the CDR3 reads TGTGCCAGCAGCTTAGAAGAAGGCAGGGCTGATGAGCAGTTCTTC. This gives the protein CASSLEEGRADEQFF. The variable domain in full, completed from reference TRBV7-9 and TRBJ2-1, reads DTGVSQNPRHKITKRGQNVTFRCDPISEHNRLYWYRQTLGQGPEFLTYFQNEAQLEKSRLLSDRFSAERPKGSFSTLEIQRTEQGDSAMYLCASSLEEGRADEQFFGPGTRLTVL.

V usage is TRBV4-3 and J usage is TRBJ2-5, with D possibly TRBD2 on 6 matching bases. This CDR3 region has 14 residues. The V gene's germline CDR1 is LGHNA and CDR2 YSLEER. V was shortened by 0 bases and J by 4 bases, with 9 bases between the two germline ends. CDR3 nucleotide sequence: TGCGCCAGCAGCCAAGAGGCGGGACGAGAGACCCAGTACTTC. Translated: CASSQEAGRETQYF.

V is TRBV7-9 and J is TRBJ1-5; D ambiguous. Germline assignment: CDR1 SEHNR and CDR2 FQNEAQ (reference sequence). The CDR3 extends over 14 amino acids. The V and J ends lost 8 bases and 5 bases respectively, with 16 bases between them. CDR3 in DNA: TGTGCCAGCGGTCATGGACGGGGTGATCAGCCCCAGCATTTT. Its protein product is CASGHGRGDQPQHF.

The chain carries TRBV28 and TRBJ2-2; 7 bases are a match to TRBD2. The trim removed 3 bases at V and 3 bases at J, leaving 13 bases unmatched. This CDR3 spans 18 amino acids. Germline V gives CDR1 MDHEN, CDR2 SYDVKM. The CDR3 sequence: CASSFSWRGNGDTGELFF. CDR3 in DNA: TGTGCCAGCAGTTTTTCTTGGCGGGGGAATGGGGACACCGGGGAGCTGTTTTTT.

This chain joins TRBV2 and TRBJ2-1; 8 bases fit TRBD1. The V segment lost 3 bases and the J segment 7 bases; nucleotides outside the gene matches: 8. Germline lookup yields CDR1 SNHLY and CDR2 FYNNEI. The length of the CDR3 is 15 residues. The CDR3 nucleotides are TGTGCCAGCAGTGATCGTCAGGGGGCGCCTAATGAGCAGTTCTTC. This gives the protein CASSDRQGAPNEQFF. The full variable domain, with the rest looked up from reference TRBV2 and TRBJ2-1, is EPEVTQTPSHQVTQMGQEVILRCVPISNHLYFYWYRQILGQKVEFLVSFYNNEISEKSEIFDDQFSVERPDGSNFTLKIRSTKLEDSAMYFCASSDRQGAPNEQFFGPGTRLTVL.

V and J are TRBV27 and TRBJ2-5; TRBD1 aligns across 7 bases. Germline CDR1 reads MNHEY; CDR2 reads SMNVEV (reference sequence). The trim removed 0 bases at V and 5 bases at J, leaving 3 bases unmatched. The length of the CDR3 is 14 residues. CDR3 sequence: CASSLSTGWETQYF. The CDR3 DNA is TGTGCCAGCAGTTTATCGACAGGGTGGGAGACCCAGTACTTC.